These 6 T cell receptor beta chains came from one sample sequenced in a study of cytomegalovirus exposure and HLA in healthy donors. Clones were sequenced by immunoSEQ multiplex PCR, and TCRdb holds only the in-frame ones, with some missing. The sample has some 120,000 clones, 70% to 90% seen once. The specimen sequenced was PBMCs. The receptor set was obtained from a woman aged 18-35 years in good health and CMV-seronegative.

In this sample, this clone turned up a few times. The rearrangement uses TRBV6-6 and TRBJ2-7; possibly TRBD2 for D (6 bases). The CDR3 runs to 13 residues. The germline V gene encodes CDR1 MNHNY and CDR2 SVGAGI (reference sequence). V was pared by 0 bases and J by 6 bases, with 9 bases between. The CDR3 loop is CASSYSSGLEQYF. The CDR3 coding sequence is TGTGCCAGCAGTTACTCTTCGGGACTCGAGCAGTACTTC.

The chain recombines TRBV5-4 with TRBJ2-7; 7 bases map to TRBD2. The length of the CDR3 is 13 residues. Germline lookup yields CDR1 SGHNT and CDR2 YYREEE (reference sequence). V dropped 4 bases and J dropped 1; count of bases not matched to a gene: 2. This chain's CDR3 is CASSPGLSYEQYF. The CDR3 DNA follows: TGTGCCAGCAGCCCGGGACTATCCTACGAGCAGTACTTC.

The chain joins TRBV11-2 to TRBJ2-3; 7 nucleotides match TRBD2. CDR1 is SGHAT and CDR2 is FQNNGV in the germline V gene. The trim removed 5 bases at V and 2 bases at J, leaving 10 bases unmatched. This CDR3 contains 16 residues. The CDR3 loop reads CASSPGLGLNTDTQYF. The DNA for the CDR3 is TGTGCCAGCAGCCCAGGACTAGGGTTAAACACAGATACGCAGTATTTT.

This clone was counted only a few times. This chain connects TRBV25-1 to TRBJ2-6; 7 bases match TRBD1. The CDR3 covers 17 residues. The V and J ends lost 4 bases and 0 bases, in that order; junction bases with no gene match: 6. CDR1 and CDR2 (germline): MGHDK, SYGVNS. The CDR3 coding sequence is TGTGCCAGCAGTGCGGGACAGCTTCTCTCTGGGGCCAACGTCCTGACTTTC. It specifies CASSAGQLLSGANVLTF.

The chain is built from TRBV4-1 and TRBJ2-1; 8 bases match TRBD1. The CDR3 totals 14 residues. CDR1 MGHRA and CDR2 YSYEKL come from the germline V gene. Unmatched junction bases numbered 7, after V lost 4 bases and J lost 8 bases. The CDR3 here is CASSPRQGPDEQFF. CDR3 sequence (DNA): TGCGCCAGCAGCCCTAGACAGGGGCCAGATGAGCAGTTCTTC.

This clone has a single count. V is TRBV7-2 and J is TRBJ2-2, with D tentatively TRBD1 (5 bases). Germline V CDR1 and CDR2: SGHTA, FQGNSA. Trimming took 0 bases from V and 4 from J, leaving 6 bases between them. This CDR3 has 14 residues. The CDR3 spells CASSLARATGELFF. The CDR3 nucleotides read TGTGCCAGCAGCTTAGCCAGGGCCACCGGGGAGCTGTTTTTT.